A single sample is the source of the 2 T cell receptor beta chains below, sequenced in a study of blood T cell repertoires in COVID-19. Produced via immunoSEQ multiplex PCR; TCRdb's table is partial and in-frame only. This table holds roughly 260,000 clones, 91% found once. The sample was peripheral blood. Receptors were obtained from a person between 18 and 35 years old with COVID-19, enrolled during active disease.

The chain couples TRBV7-2 to TRBJ2-1, with TRBD2 as a possible D gene (5 bases). V gave up 0 bases and J gave up 6 bases, with 9 bases separating them. This CDR3 spans 14 amino acids. From germline, CDR1 is SGHTA and CDR2 FQGNSA. The CDR3 region is CASSLAGVGNEQFF. CDR3 sequence (DNA): TGTGCCAGCAGCTTAGCGGGAGTTGGCAATGAGCAGTTCTTC.

This chain connects TRBV11-2 to TRBJ1-1; D remains ambiguous. Germline CDR1 reads SGHAT; CDR2 reads FQNNGV. V was pared by 7 bases and J by 11 bases, with 17 bases between. The CDR3 consists of 12 residues. CDR3: CASTYNSWRAFF. In nucleotides, the CDR3 is TGTGCCAGCACCTATAACTCTTGGCGGGCTTTCTTT.